This is a list of T cell receptor beta chains from one sample in a study of CD8 T cells in ankylosing spondylitis. TCRdb used MiXCR to reprocess the 5' RACE reads, holding one entry per CDR3 protein. The sample consists of roughly 100,000 distinct CDR3 sequences, less than 25% of them appearing once. Sequences were obtained from synovial fluid, either unsorted or a sorted T cell fraction (not recorded which). Receptors were obtained from a male donor with ankylosing spondylitis. CDR3s include the opening cysteine and the closing phenylalanine or tryptophan. The order of the fields is J gene, V gene, CDR3 length, CDR3 protein.

j_gene: TRBJ2-2; v_gene: TRBV12-3/TRBV12-4; len: 17; CDR3aa: CATQPLAGGTNTGELFF
j_gene: TRBJ1-2; v_gene: TRBV14; len: 15; CDR3aa: CASSEQGQDHHGYTF
j_gene: TRBJ2-1; v_gene: TRBV12-3/TRBV12-4; len: 16; CDR3aa: CASSRTQTDYGNEQFF
j_gene: TRBJ1-6; v_gene: TRBV5-5; len: 14; CDR3aa: CASSRGQSNSPLHF
j_gene: TRBJ1-6; v_gene: TRBV7-2; len: 14; CDR3aa: CASSLQGYNSPLHF
j_gene: TRBJ2-1; v_gene: TRBV20-1; len: 17; CDR3aa: CSAPEYASGRVYNEQFF
j_gene: TRBJ2-1; v_gene: TRBV6-1; len: 16; CDR3aa: CASSSGTSGTWSEQFF
j_gene: TRBJ2-5; v_gene: TRBV20-1; len: 14; CDR3aa: CSARDSRGRETQYF
j_gene: TRBJ1-4; v_gene: TRBV11-2; len: 12; CDR3aa: CASSVGVEKLFF
j_gene: TRBJ2-6; v_gene: TRBV5-6; len: 18; CDR3aa: CASSLAKKGSSGANVLTF
j_gene: TRBJ1-5; v_gene: TRBV12-3/TRBV12-4; len: 14; CDR3aa: CASSLGASNQPQHF
j_gene: TRBJ1-3; v_gene: TRBV18; len: 18; CDR3aa: CASSDTGWGPNSGNTIYF
j_gene: TRBJ2-1; v_gene: TRBV18; len: 15; CDR3aa: CASSLGVSSYNEQFF
j_gene: TRBJ2-1; v_gene: TRBV5-1; len: 18; CDR3aa: CASSPGTSGRGGNNEQFF
j_gene: TRBJ1-1; v_gene: TRBV5-1; len: 14; CDR3aa: CASSSGQVHWVLRF
j_gene: TRBJ2-1; v_gene: TRBV20-1; len: 19; CDR3aa: CSASQTGGAGGWPYNEQFF
j_gene: TRBJ1-1; v_gene: TRBV5-1; len: 15; CDR3aa: CASSLVPDVGTEAFF
j_gene: TRBJ2-2; v_gene: TRBV5-1; len: 22; CDR3aa: CASSLAPGQGASGRGNTGELFF
j_gene: TRBJ1-1; v_gene: TRBV20-1; len: 12; CDR3aa: CSAKQGGTEAFF
j_gene: TRBJ1-1; v_gene: TRBV7-9; len: 14; CDR3aa: CASSLAPDNTEAFF
j_gene: TRBJ1-1; v_gene: TRBV5-6; len: 15; CDR3aa: CASSSGTGAFTEAFF
j_gene: TRBJ2-1; v_gene: TRBV29-1; len: 14; CDR3aa: CSVEEVEIYNEQFF
j_gene: TRBJ2-3; v_gene: TRBV20-1; len: 10; CDR3aa: CSASSDTQYF
j_gene: TRBJ2-4; v_gene: TRBV2; len: 12; CDR3aa: CASSEGWNIQYF
j_gene: TRBJ2-3; v_gene: TRBV7-9; len: 14; CDR3aa: CASSLGVASDTQYF
j_gene: TRBJ2-1; v_gene: TRBV7-2; len: 16; CDR3aa: CASSLRGSKGANEQFF
j_gene: TRBJ2-1; v_gene: TRBV11-3; len: 14; CDR3aa: CASSFRFVYNEQFF
j_gene: TRBJ2-3; v_gene: TRBV7-2; len: 17; CDR3aa: CASSYRTSGLTTDTQYF
j_gene: TRBJ1-2; v_gene: TRBV27; len: 13; CDR3aa: CASWTGPITGYTF
j_gene: TRBJ2-2; v_gene: TRBV10-3; len: 16; CDR3aa: CAITDRAGANTGELFF
j_gene: TRBJ2-3; v_gene: TRBV28; len: 17; CDR3aa: CASSSLLAGAGTDTQYF
j_gene: TRBJ1-1; v_gene: TRBV24-1; len: 14; CDR3aa: CATSDNTGYSEAFF
j_gene: TRBJ2-1; v_gene: TRBV11-3; len: 17; CDR3aa: CASSLRYSSGDYNEQFF
j_gene: TRBJ2-1; v_gene: TRBV9; len: 16; CDR3aa: CASSALAGVSYNEQFF
j_gene: TRBJ1-2; v_gene: TRBV19; len: 15; CDR3aa: CASSRDRVINYGYTF
j_gene: TRBJ1-5; v_gene: TRBV28; len: 11; CDR3aa: CASSFNQPQHF
j_gene: TRBJ2-3; v_gene: TRBV20-1; len: 16; CDR3aa: CSARDTSGIGTDTQYF
j_gene: TRBJ2-7; v_gene: TRBV3-1; len: 14; CDR3aa: CASSQDGGGYEQYF
j_gene: TRBJ1-1; v_gene: TRBV14; len: 15; CDR3aa: CASTRPGTENTEAFF